The 7 T cell receptor beta chains presented below share a single source sample, sequenced in a study of blood T cells in healthy people across ages. A second about 7 to 11 cycle PCR used barcoded and J-beta primers. TCRdb ran MiXCR on the 5' RACE reads and lists one entry per CDR3 protein. Altogether about 830,000 distinct CDR3 sequences are present, 55% to 65% being singletons, with the ten largest covering 28%. Sequenced input: blood. The origin of the receptors is a man between 25 and 39 years old in good health.

This chain links TRBV28 with TRBJ2-3; D is perhaps TRBD1 (7 bases). The germline CDR1 and CDR2 sequences are MDHEN and SYDVKM. The CDR3 covers 17 residues. The V and J ends lost 3 bases and 1 base respectively, with 17 bases between them. Written as DNA, the CDR3 is TGTGCCAGCAGTTTGGAGGGGGCGGCTATGGGCACAGATACGCAGTATTTT. Translating gives CASSLEGAAMGTDTQYF.

V usage is TRBV4-2 and J usage is TRBJ2-1, with a weak D call TRBD2 (5 bases). Germline-derived CDR1 and CDR2 are LGHNA and YNFKEQ. The CDR3 is made up of 16 amino acids. With 5 bases removed from V and 4 bases from J, the gap between germline ends came to 18 bases. The chain's CDR3 is CASSAGWASSYNEQFF. In nucleotides, the CDR3 is TGTGCCAGCAGCGCGGGCTGGGCTAGCTCTTACAATGAGCAGTTCTTC.

The chain joins TRBV5-1 to TRBJ2-3, with 8 bases aligning to TRBD2. CDR3 length: 16 residues. Germline loops: CDR1 SGHRS, CDR2 YFSETQ. The V segment lost 0 bases and the J segment 3 bases; nucleotides outside the gene matches: 6. CDR3 in DNA: TGCGCCAGCAGCTTGGGCGGGGGGAGAACGACAGATACGCAGTATTTT. Translation gives CASSLGGGRTTDTQYF.

J is TRBJ2-3 and V is TRBV27; perhaps TRBD1 as D (5 bases). V lost 5 bases to trimming and J lost 3 bases, with 21 bases between them. The germline CDR1 and CDR2 sequences are MNHEY and SMNVEV (reference sequence). The CDR3 extends over 17 amino acids. The CDR3 bases are TGTGCCAGCAGTCCTATCCAGACAGCAGGTATTACAGATACGCAGTATTTT. Encoded protein: CASSPIQTAGITDTQYF.

The chain uses TRBV6-2 or TRBV6-3 and TRBJ1-1; D perhaps matches TRBD1 (5 bases). V lost 7 bases and J lost 0, with 15 bases in between. This CDR3 spans 15 amino acids. Germline loops: CDR1 MNHEY, CDR2 SVGEGT. As DNA, the CDR3 is TGTGCCAGCACCCGGACAAGGTTTATGAACACTGAAGCTTTCTTT. Translation gives CASTRTRFMNTEAFF.

The CDR3 reads CASRMGSSKFF. The CDR3 DNA reads TGTGCCAGCAGAATGGGGTCAAGTAAGTTCTTC. The chain links TRBV5-4 to TRBJ2-1; D unresolved. Trimming took off 5 bases at V and 14 bases at J, with 14 bases between the two ends. From germline, CDR1 is SGHNT and CDR2 YYREEE (reference sequence). The CDR3 consists of 11 residues. Variable domain in full (rest from reference TRBV5-4 and TRBJ2-1): ETGVTQSPTHLIKTRGQQVTLRCSSQSGHNTVSWYQQALGQGPQFIFQYYREEENGRGNFPPRFSGLQFPNYSSELNVNALELDDSALYLCASRMGSSKFFGPGTRLTVL.

This clonotype was seen a few times. The gene calls are TRBV12-3 or TRBV12-4 and TRBJ1-2; D call uncertain. V gave up 6 bases and J gave up 5 bases, with 10 bases separating them. This CDR3 is built from 12 residues. The CDR3 DNA reads as TGTGCCAGCAGCCCCTCGGAATATGGCTACACCTTC. It codes for CASSPSEYGYTF.